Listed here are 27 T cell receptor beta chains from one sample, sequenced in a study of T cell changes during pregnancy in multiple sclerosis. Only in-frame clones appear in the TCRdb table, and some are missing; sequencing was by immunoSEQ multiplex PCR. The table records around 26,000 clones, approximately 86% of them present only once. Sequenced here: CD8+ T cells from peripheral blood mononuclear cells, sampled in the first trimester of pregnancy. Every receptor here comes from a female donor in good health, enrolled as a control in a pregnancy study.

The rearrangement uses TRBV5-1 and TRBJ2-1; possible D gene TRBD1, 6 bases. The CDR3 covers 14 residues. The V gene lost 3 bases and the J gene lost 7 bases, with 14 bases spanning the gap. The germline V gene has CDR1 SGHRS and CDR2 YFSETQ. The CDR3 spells CASSSGGLVNEQFF. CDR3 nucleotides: TGCGCCAGCAGCTCTGGGGGCCTGGTAAATGAGCAGTTCTTC.

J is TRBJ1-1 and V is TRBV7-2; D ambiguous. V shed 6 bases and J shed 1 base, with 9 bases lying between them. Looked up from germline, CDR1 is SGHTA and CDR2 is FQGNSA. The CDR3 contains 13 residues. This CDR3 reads CASSSTRNTEAFF. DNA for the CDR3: TGTGCCAGCAGTTCGACAAGGAACACTGAAGCTTTCTTT.

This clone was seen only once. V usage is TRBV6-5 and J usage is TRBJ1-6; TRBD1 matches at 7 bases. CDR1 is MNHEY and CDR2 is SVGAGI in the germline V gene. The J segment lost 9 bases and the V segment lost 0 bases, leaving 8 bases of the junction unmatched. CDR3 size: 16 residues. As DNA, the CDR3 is TGTGCCAGCAGTTACTCACTAGACAGGGTTCGTTCACCCCTCCACTTT. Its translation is CASSYSLDRVRSPLHF.

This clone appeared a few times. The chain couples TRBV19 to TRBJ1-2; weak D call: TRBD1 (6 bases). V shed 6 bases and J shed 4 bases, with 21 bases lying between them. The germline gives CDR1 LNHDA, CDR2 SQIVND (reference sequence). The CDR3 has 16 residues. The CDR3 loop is CASSPTGTPKTYGYTF. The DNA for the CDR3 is TGTGCCAGTAGCCCCACCGGGACACCCAAAACCTATGGCTACACCTTC. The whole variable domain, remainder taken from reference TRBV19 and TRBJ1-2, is DGGITQSPKYLFRKEGQNVTLSCEQNLNHDAMYWYRQDPGQGLRLIYYSQIVNDFQKGDIAEGYSVSREKKESFPLTVTSAQKNPTAFYLCASSPTGTPKTYGYTFGSGTRLTVV.

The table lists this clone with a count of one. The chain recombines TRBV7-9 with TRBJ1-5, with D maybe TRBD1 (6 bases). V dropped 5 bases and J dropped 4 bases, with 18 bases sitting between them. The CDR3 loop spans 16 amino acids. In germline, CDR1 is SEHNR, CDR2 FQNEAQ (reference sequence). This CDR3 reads CASSQEQGDWNQPQHF. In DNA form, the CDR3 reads TGTGCCAGCAGCCAAGAACAGGGTGACTGGAATCAGCCCCAGCATTTT.

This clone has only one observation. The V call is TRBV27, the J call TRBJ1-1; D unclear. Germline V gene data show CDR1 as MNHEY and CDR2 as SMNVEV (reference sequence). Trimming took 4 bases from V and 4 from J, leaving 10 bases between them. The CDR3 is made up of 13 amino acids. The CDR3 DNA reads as TGTGCCAGCAGTTGGAGCTTGGGCACTGAAGCTTTCTTT. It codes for CASSWSLGTEAFF.

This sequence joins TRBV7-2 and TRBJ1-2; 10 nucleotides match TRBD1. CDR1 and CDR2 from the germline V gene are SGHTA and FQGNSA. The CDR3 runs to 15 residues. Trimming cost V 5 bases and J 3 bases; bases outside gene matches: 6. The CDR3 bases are TGTGCCAGCAGCCGGACAGGGGGAGGCGACTATGGCTACACCTTC. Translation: CASSRTGGGDYGYTF. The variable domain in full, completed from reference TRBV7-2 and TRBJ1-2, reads GAGVSQSPSNKVTEKGKDVELRCDPISGHTALYWYRQSLGQGLEFLIYFQGNSAPDKSGLPSDRFSAERTGGSVSTLTIQRTQQEDSAVYLCASSRTGGGDYGYTFGSGTRLTVV.

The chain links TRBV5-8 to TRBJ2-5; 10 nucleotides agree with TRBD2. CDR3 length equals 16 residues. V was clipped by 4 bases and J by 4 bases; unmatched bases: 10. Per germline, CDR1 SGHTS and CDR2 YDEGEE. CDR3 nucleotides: TGTGCCAGCAGCCTACCGGGACTAGCGCAGGGAGAGACCCAGTACTTC. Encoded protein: CASSLPGLAQGETQYF.

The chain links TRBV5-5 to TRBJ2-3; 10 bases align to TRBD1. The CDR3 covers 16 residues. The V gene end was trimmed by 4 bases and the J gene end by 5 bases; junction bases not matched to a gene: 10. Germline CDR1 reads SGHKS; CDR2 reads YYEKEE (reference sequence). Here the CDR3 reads CASSPPRQGAIDTQYF. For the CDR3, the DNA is TGTGCCAGCAGCCCTCCTAGACAGGGGGCTATAGATACGCAGTATTTT.

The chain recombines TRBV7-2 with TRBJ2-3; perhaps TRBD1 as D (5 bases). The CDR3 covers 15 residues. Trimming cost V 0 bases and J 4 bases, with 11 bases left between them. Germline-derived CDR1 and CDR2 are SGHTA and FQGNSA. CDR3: CASSLAPGKADTQYF. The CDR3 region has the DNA TGTGCCAGCAGCTTAGCGCCAGGGAAGGCAGATACGCAGTATTTT.

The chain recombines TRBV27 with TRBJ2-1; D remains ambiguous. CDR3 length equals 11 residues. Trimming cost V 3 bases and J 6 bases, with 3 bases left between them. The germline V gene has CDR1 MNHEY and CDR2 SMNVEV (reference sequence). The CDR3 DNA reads TGTGCCAGCAGTTTCGGCAATGAGCAGTTCTTC. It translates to CASSFGNEQFF.

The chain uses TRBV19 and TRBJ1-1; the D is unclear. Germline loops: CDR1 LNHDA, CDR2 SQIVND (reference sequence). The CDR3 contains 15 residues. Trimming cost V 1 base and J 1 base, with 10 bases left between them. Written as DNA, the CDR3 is TGTGCCAGTAGTATAGGAGGGCAGCCGAACACTGAAGCTTTCTTT. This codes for CASSIGGQPNTEAFF. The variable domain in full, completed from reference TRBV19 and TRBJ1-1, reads DGGITQSPKYLFRKEGQNVTLSCEQNLNHDAMYWYRQDPGQGLRLIYYSQIVNDFQKGDIAEGYSVSREKKESFPLTVTSAQKNPTAFYLCASSIGGQPNTEAFFGQGTRLTVV.

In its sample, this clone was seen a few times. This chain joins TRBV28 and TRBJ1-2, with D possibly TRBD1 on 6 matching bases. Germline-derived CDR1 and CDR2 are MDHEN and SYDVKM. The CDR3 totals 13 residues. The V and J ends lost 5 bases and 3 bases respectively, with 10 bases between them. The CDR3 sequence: CASSTAGDYGYTF. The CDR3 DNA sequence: TGTGCCAGCAGTACTGCAGGGGACTATGGCTACACCTTC.

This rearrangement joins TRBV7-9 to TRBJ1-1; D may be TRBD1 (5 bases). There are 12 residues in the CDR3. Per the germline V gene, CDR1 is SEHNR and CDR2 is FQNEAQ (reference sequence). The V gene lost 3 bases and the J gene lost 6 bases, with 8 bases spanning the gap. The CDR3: CASSLGDSEAFF. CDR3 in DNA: TGTGCCAGCAGCTTGGGGGACTCTGAAGCTTTCTTT.

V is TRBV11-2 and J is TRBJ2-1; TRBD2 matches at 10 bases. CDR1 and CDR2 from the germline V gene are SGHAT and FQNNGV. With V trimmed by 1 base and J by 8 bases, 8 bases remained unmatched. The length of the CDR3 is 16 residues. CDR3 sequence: CASSLAPSGSGDEQFF. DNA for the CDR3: TGTGCCAGCAGCTTAGCCCCTAGCGGGAGTGGGGATGAGCAGTTCTTC.

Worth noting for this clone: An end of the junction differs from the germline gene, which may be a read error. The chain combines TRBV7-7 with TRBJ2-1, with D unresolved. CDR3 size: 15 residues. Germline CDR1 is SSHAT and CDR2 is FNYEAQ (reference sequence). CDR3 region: CASKPYLSSYNEQFF. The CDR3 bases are TGTGCTAGCAAACCCTACTTGAGCTCCTACAATGAGCAGTTCTTC. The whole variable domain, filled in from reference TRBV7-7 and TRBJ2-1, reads GAGVSQSPRYKVTKRGQDVTLRCDPISSHATLYWYQQALGQGPEFLTYFNYEAQPDKSGLPSDRFSAERPEGSISTLTIQRTEQRDSAMYRCASKPYLSSYNEQFFGPGTRLTVL.

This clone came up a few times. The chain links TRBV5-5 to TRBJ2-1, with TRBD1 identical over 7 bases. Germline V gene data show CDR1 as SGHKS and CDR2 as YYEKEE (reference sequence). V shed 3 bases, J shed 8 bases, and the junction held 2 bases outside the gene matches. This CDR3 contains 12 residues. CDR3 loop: CASSWTGDEQFF. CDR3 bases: TGTGCCAGCAGCTGGACAGGCGATGAGCAGTTCTTC. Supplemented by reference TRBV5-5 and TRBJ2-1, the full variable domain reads DAGVTQSPTHLIKTRGQQVTLRCSPISGHKSVSWYQQVLGQGPQFIFQYYEKEERGRGNFPDRFSARQFPNYSSELNVNALLLGDSALYLCASSWTGDEQFFGPGTRLTVL.

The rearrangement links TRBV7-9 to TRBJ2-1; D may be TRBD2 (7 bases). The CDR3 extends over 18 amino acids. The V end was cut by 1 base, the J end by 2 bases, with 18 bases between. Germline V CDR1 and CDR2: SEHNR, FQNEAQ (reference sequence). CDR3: CASSLGLDGGGAYNEQFF. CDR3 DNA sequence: TGTGCCAGCAGCTTAGGTCTAGATGGAGGGGGGGCCTACAATGAGCAGTTCTTC.

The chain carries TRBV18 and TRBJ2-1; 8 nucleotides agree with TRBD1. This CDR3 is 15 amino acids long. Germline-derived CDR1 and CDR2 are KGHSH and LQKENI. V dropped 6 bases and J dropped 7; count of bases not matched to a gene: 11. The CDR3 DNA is TGTGCCAGCTCTCCAGGGGGCGCAGGGGGGAATGAGCAGTTCTTC. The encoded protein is CASSPGGAGGNEQFF.

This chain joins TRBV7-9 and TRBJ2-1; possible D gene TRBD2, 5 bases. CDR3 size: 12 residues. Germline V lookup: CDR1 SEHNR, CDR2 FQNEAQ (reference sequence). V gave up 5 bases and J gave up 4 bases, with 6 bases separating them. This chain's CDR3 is CASSREYNEQFF. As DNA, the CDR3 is TGTGCCAGCAGCAGGGAGTACAATGAGCAGTTCTTC.

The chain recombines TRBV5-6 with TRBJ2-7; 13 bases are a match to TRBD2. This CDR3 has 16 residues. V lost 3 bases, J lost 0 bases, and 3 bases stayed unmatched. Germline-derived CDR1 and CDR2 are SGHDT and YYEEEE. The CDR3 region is CASSSGLAGDSYEQYF. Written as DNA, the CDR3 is TGTGCCAGCAGCTCAGGACTAGCGGGAGACTCCTACGAGCAGTACTTC. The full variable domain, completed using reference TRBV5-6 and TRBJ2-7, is DAGVTQSPTHLIKTRGQQVTLRCSPKSGHDTVSWYQQALGQGPQFIFQYYEEEERQRGNFPDRFSGHQFPNYSSELNVNALLLGDSALYLCASSSGLAGDSYEQYFGPGTRLTVT.

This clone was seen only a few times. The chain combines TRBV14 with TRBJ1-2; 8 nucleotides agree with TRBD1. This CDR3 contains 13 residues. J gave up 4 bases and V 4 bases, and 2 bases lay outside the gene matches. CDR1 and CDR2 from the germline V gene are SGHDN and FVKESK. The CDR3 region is CASSPGTGYGYTF. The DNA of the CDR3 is TGTGCCAGCAGCCCCGGGACAGGCTATGGCTACACCTTC.

In DNA, the CDR3 is TGTGCCAGCAGTTTATCGGGGGGGCGAGAAGGCTACACCTTC. It specifies CASSLSGGREGYTF. The J gene is TRBJ1-2, the V gene TRBV27; a weak D match, TRBD1 (6 bases). V was cut by 0 bases and J by 8 bases, with 13 bases left in between. The CDR3 totals 14 residues. CDR1 is MNHEY, CDR2 SMNVEV, per germline (reference sequence).

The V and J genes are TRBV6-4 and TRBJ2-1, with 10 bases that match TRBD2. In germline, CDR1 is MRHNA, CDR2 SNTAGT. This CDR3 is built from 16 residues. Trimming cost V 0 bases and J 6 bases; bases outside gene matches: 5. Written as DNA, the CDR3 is TGTGCCAGCAGTGACTCCCCTAGCGGGAGTGGCAATGAGCAGTTCTTC. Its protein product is CASSDSPSGSGNEQFF.

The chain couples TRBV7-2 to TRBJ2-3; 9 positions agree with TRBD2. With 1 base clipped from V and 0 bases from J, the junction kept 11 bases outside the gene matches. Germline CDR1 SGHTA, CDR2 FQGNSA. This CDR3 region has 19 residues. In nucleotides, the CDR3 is TGTGCCAGCAGCTTAGTCGGTAGCGGGAGACCTACAAGCACAGATACGCAGTATTTT. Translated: CASSLVGSGRPTSTDTQYF.

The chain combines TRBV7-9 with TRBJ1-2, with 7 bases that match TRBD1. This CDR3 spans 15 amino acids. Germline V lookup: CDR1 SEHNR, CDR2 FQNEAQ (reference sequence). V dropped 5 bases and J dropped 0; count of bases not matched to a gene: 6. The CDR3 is CASSPMRGPNYGYTF. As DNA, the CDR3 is TGTGCCAGCAGCCCAATGAGGGGGCCTAACTATGGCTACACCTTC.

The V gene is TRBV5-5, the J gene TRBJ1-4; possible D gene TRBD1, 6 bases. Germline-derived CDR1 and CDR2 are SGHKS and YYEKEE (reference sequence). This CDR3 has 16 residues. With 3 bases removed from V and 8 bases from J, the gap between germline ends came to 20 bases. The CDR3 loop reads CASSWGAGGPDEKLFF. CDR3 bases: TGTGCCAGCAGCTGGGGGGCCGGGGGGCCCGACGAAAAACTGTTTTTT.